This T cell receptor (beta chain) appears in the sequencing data of a study of cytomegalovirus exposure and HLA in healthy donors. Overall study: Among the roughly 370 genotyped donors, 81% were placed in the Caucasian-associated ancestry cluster. Whole-study findings and limits: Some V segments (TRBV6-2 and TRBV6-3 among them) were excluded as indistinguishable. Researchers reported in a later analysis that a missense DCLRE1C variant was tied to TCR beta V- and J-gene trimming. TCR beta sequences numbering 16,951 were associated with HLA alleles at 0.05 false discovery rate in a later analysis.

For this clone: Its antigen is unidentified.

CDR3 length equals 16 residues. V gave up 4 bases and J gave up 7 bases; unmatched junction bases: 7. Germline V gene lookup returns CDR1 MNHEY and CDR2 SVGAGI. Primers included in the PCR were 60 Vbeta and 13 Jbeta primers. The data were produced by immunoSEQ multiplex PCR, yet TCRdb's version contains in-frame clones alone and is incomplete. This sample has approximately 88,000 clones; over 75% occur once, and the top ten carry 2%. This clonotype originated in a man aged 18-30 years in good health and CMV-seronegative. This chain connects TRBV6-5 to TRBJ2-1, with 13 bases aligning to TRBD2. Sequencing was done on a sample of PBMCs. CDR3 loop: CASSSLTSGGANEQFF. CDR3 DNA: TGTGCCAGCAGTTCACTCACTAGCGGGGGGGCGAATGAGCAGTTCTTC.